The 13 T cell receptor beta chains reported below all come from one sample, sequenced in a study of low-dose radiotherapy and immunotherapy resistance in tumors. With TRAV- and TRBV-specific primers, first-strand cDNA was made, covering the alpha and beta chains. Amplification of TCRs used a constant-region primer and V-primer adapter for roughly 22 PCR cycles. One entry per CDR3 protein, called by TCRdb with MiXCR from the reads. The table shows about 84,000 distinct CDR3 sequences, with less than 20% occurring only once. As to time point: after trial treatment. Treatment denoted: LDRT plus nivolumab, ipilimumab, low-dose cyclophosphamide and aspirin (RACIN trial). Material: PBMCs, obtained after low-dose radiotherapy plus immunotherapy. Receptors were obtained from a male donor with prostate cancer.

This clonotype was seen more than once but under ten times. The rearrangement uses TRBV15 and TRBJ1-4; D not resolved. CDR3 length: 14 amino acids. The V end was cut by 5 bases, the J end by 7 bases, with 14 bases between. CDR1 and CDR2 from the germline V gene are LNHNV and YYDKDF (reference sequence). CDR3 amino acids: CATSARAAAEKLFF. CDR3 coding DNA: TGTGCCACCAGCGCTAGGGCTGCCGCTGAAAAACTGTTTTTT.

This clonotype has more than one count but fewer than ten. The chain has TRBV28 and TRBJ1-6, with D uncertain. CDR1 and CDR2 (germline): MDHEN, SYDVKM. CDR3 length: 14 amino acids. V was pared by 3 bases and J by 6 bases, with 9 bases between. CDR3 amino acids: CASSLEHFNSPLHF. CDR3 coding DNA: TGTGCCAGCAGTTTGGAACACTTTAATTCACCCCTCCACTTT.

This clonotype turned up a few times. CDR3 in amino acids: CASRELAGGGDEQFF. The DNA of the CDR3 is TGTGCCAGCAGGGAACTAGCGGGAGGAGGAGATGAGCAGTTCTTC. This chain uses TRBV2 with TRBJ2-1; 12 bases agree with TRBD2. Germline V gene data show CDR1 as SNHLY and CDR2 as FYNNEI. The CDR3 extends over 15 amino acids. The V and J ends lost 6 bases and 8 bases, in that order; junction bases with no gene match: 8.

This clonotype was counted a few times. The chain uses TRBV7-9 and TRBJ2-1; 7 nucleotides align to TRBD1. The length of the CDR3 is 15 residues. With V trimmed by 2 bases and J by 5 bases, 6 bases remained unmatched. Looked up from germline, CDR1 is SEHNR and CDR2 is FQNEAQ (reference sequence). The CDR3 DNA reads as TGTGCCAGCAGCTTAAGGGGACAGCAGAACAATGAGCAGTTCTTC. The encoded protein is CASSLRGQQNNEQFF.

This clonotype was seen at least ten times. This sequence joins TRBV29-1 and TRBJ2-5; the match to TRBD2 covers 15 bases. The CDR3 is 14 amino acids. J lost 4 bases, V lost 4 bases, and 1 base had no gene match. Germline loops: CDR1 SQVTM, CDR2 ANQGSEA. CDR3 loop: CSVGGLAGGETQYF. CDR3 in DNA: TGCAGCGTTGGGGGACTAGCGGGAGGAGAGACCCAGTACTTC.

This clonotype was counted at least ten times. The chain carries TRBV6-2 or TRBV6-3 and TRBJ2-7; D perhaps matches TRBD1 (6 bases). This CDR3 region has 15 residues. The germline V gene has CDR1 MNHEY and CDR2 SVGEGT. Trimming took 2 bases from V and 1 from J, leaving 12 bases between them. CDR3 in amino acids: CASSYGRGLSYEQYF. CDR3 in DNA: TGTGCCAGCAGTTACGGCAGGGGCCTTTCCTACGAGCAGTACTTC.

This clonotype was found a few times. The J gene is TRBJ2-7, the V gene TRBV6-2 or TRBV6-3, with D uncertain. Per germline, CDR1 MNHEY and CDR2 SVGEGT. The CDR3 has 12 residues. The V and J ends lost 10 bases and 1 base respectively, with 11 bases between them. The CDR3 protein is CATGRRSYEQYF. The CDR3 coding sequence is TGTGCCACGGGCAGGCGATCCTACGAGCAGTACTTC.

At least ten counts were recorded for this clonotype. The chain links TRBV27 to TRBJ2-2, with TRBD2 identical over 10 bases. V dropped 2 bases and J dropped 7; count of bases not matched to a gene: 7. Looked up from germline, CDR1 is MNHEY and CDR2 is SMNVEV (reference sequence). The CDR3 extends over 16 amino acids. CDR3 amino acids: CASSLRLAGVFGELFF. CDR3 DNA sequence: TGTGCCAGCAGTTTACGGCTAGCGGGAGTTTTCGGGGAGCTGTTTTTT.

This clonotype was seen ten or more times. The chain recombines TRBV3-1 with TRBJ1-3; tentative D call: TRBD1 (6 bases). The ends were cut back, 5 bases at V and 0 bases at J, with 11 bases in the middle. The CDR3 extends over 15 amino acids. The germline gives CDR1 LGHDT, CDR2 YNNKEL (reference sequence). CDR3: CASSIGQISGNTIYF. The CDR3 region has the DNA TGTGCCAGCAGCATTGGACAGATCTCTGGAAACACCATATATTTT.

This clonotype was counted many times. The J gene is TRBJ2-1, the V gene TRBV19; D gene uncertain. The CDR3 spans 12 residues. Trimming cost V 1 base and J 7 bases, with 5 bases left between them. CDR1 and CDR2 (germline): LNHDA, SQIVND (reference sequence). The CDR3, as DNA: TGTGCCAGTAGTATAGGGGTTAATGAGCAGTTCTTC. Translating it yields CASSIGVNEQFF. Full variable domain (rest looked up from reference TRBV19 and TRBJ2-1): DGGITQSPKYLFRKEGQNVTLSCEQNLNHDAMYWYRQDPGQGLRLIYYSQIVNDFQKGDIAEGYSVSREKKESFPLTVTSAQKNPTAFYLCASSIGVNEQFFGPGTRLTVL.

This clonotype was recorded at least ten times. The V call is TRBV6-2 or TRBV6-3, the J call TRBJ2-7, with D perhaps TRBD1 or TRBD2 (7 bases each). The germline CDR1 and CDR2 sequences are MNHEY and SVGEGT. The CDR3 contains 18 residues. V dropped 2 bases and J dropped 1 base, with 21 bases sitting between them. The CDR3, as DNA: TGTGCCAGCAGTTACCGTGTGGAGCGGGGACAGCCGTCCTACGAGCAGTACTTC. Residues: CASSYRVERGQPSYEQYF.

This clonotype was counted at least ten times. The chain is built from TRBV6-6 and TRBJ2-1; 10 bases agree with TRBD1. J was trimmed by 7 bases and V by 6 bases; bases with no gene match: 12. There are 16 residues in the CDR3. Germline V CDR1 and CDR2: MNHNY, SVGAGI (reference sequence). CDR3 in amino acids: CASSQSPTGGWNEQFF. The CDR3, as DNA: TGTGCCAGCAGCCAAAGTCCGACAGGGGGCTGGAATGAGCAGTTCTTC.

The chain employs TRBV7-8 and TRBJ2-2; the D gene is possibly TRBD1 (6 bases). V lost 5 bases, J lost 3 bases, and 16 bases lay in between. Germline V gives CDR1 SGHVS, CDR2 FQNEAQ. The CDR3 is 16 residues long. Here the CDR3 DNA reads TGTGCCAGCAGCAGACACAGGGTTTCGGACACCGGGGAGCTGTTTTTT. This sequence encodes CASSRHRVSDTGELFF.